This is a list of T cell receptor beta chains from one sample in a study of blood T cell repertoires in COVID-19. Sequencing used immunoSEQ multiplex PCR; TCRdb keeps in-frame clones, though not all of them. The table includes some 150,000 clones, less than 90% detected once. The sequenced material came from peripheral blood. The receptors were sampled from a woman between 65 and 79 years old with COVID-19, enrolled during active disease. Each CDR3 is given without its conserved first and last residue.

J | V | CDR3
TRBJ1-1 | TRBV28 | ASSLTQANTEAF
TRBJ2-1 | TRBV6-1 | ASSEAGRSSYNEQF
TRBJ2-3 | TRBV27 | ASSPSRLGDTQY
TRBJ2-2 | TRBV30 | AWRPDTTGELF
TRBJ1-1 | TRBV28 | ASSRPPGQGRNTEAF
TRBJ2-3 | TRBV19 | ASSIEGGGDTQY
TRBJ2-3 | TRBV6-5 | ASGPTGSSTDTQY
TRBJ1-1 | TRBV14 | ASSQDGGSTEAF
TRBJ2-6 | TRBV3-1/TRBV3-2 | ASSQDWARASTGANVLT
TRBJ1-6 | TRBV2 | ASSLSGASNSPLH
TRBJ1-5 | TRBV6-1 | ASSEGGTEQPQH
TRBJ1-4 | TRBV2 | ASKRQGDEKLF
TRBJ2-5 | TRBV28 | ASSSADRFEKTQY
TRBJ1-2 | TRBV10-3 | AISSTLGRDRGITAYGYT
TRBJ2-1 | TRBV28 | ASSAPAANEQF
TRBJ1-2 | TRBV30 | AWNTQLNTYGYT
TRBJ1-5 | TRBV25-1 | ASSDKSNQPQH
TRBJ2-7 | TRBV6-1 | ASSDSGKVNEQY
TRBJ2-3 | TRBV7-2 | ASTRRGGGLDTQY
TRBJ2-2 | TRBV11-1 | ASSLPSGGTGELF
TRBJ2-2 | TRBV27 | ASSLVGYGANTGELF
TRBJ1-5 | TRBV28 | ASTFYRDQPQH
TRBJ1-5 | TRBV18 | ASSLHSNQPQH
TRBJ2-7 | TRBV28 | ASSTRVREQY
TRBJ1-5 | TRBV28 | ASSLSQWGYQPQH
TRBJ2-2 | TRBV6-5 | ASSYDSANTGELF
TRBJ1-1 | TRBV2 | ASTIVGDTEAF
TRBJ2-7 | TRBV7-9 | ASSLSGRTPYEQY
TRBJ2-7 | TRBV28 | ASTGGLAGTYEQY
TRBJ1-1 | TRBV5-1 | ASSQNGQLNTEAF
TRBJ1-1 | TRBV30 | AWSPTGVRTEAF
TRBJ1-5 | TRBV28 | ASSRPGQGEQPQH
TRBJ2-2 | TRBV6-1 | ASSDPKTSSTGELF
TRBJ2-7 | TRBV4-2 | ASSQQGTSNEQY
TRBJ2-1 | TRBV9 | ASSVSGQGANEQF
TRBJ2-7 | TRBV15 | ATSGGPGGGNYEQY
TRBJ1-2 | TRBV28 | ASRSPRGARYGYT
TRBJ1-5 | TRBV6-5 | ASRWSINQPQH
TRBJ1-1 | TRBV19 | ASSFGYEAF
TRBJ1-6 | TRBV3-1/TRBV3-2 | ASSQETVNSPLH
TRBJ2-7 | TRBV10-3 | ATTQEAGWDEQY
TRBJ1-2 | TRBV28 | ASSIRYGQLNYGYT
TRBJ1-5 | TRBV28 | ASSLQGIRQPQH
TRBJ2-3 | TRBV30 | AWSNRGSGKGNTQY
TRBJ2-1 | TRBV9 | ASSVTSDTYNEQF
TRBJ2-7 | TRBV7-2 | ASSPGGLAGYEQY